This T cell receptor (beta chain) originates from a study of cytomegalovirus exposure and HLA in healthy donors. Donors were drawn from the approximately 110-subject validation cohort, separate from the approximately 640-subject first cohort. Sequencing used immunoSEQ multiplex PCR; TCRdb keeps in-frame clones, though not all of them. This table holds more than 120,000 clones, 87% found once. Overall study results and limits: Most sequenced TCRs were rare (though some public TCRs occurred in many donors). A classifier reportedly called cytomegalovirus status with high sensitivity and specificity. There were about 160 TCR beta chains listed as cytomegalovirus-associated.

As regards this clone: Antigen: not known.

Trimming cost V 2 bases and J 4 bases, with 7 bases left between them. CDR1 is SGHDT and CDR2 is YYEEEE in the germline V gene. The CDR3 loop spans 13 amino acids. The clonotype was recovered from a young man in good health and CMV-seropositive. Material for sequencing was PBMCs. V gene TRBV5-6 combines with J gene TRBJ1-5, with D perhaps TRBD1 (6 bases). The CDR3 here is CASSFTGNQPQHF. In DNA, the CDR3 is TGTGCCAGCAGCTTCACAGGGAATCAGCCCCAGCATTTT. Full variable domain (remainder filled in from reference TRBV5-6 and TRBJ1-5): DAGVTQSPTHLIKTRGQQVTLRCSPKSGHDTVSWYQQALGQGPQFIFQYYEEEERQRGNFPDRFSGHQFPNYSSELNVNALLLGDSALYLCASSFTGNQPQHFGDGTRLSIL.